Below, 15 T cell receptor beta chains from the same sample are listed, as sequenced in a study of shared clonotypes between healthy human individuals. Profiled with immunoSEQ multiplex PCR; TCRdb holds only in-frame clones, not every one. The sample carries fewer than 700,000 clones, 70% to 80% recorded once. The sequencing input was PBMCs. Receptor source: a woman between 35 and 50 years old in good health. Some clones in this sample may be carry-over from other donors' samples.

The rearrangement uses TRBV28 and TRBJ1-4, with a possible D match to TRBD1 (6 bases). The germline V gene has CDR1 MDHEN and CDR2 SYDVKM. Trimming cost V 6 bases and J 3 bases, with 8 bases left between them. The CDR3 has 13 residues. CDR3 nucleotide sequence: TGTGCCAGCAGACGGACAGCTAATGAAAAACTGTTTTTT. Translation: CASRRTANEKLFF.

This chain connects TRBV7-9 to TRBJ2-1; weak D call: TRBD1 (6 bases). Deletions cut 5 bases from V and 2 bases from J, with 16 bases between. Germline assignment: CDR1 SEHNR and CDR2 FQNEAQ (reference sequence). CDR3 length: 16 amino acids. In DNA, the CDR3 is TGTGCCAGCAGCCCAACGCCGGACAGTACCTACAATGAGCAGTTCTTC. Encoded protein: CASSPTPDSTYNEQFF.

The chain has TRBV6-5 and TRBJ1-5, with D possibly matching TRBD1 (5 bases). Trimming took 6 bases from V and 0 from J, leaving 12 bases between them. Per germline, CDR1 MNHEY and CDR2 SVGAGI. This CDR3 has 15 residues. CDR3 region: CASRTDSTSNQPQHF. In DNA form, the CDR3 reads TGTGCCAGCAGGACCGACAGTACTAGCAATCAGCCCCAGCATTTT.

This clone was seen once. V and J are TRBV7-2 and TRBJ2-2; 7 bases map to TRBD1. The CDR3 loop spans 14 amino acids. Trimming removed 3 bases from V and 4 bases from J; junction bases left unmatched: 2. Germline loops: CDR1 SGHTA, CDR2 FQGNSA. The CDR3 sequence is CASSFDRVTGELFF. CDR3 nucleotides: TGTGCCAGCAGCTTCGACAGGGTCACCGGGGAGCTGTTTTTT.

The DNA for the CDR3 is TGTGCCAGCAGTACAGGGACTGGCACTGAAGCTTTCTTT. Its protein product is CASSTGTGTEAFF. The chain recombines TRBV9 with TRBJ1-1; perhaps TRBD1 as D (6 bases). The CDR3 sequence is 13 residues long. The V end was cut by 5 bases, the J end by 4 bases, with 12 bases between. Germline lookup yields CDR1 SGDLS and CDR2 YYNGEE.

For the CDR3, the DNA is TGTGCCAGCAGTGAGACAGGGGCCAATGAAAAACTGTTTTTT. Its protein product is CASSETGANEKLFF. The chain is built from TRBV2 and TRBJ1-4, with 8 bases matching TRBD1. V lost 3 bases to trimming and J lost 5 bases; unmatched junction nucleotides: 2. Germline CDR1 is SNHLY and CDR2 is FYNNEI. The CDR3 sequence is 14 residues long.

V usage is TRBV29-1 and J usage is TRBJ2-5, with TRBD2 identical over 9 bases. CDR1 is SQVTM and CDR2 is ANQGSEA in the germline V gene. CDR3 size: 13 residues. The J segment lost 5 bases and the V segment lost 6 bases, leaving 7 bases of the junction unmatched. CDR3 sequence: CSVATSGAETQYF. The DNA for the CDR3 is TGCAGCGTGGCGACTAGCGGAGCCGAGACCCAGTACTTC.

This sequence joins TRBV19 and TRBJ2-2; 7 bases are shared with TRBD2. Trimming took 6 bases from V and 7 from J; bases not matched to a gene: 11. CDR3 size: 15 residues. CDR1 and CDR2 (germline): LNHDA, SQIVND (reference sequence). The CDR3 DNA is TGTGCCAGTAGCACCAACCGGGACTACAGCGGGGAGCTGTTTTTT. The encoded protein is CASSTNRDYSGELFF.

V usage is TRBV6-5 and J usage is TRBJ1-5, with unresolved D. Germline V gene sequence: CDR1 MNHEY, CDR2 SVGAGI. V was cut by 0 bases and J by 6 bases, with 12 bases left in between. This CDR3 contains 15 residues. CDR3 protein: CASSYSRPTSQPQHF. The CDR3 region has the DNA TGTGCCAGCAGTTACTCTAGACCCACCAGTCAGCCCCAGCATTTT.

The V call is TRBV30, the J call TRBJ2-7; D ambiguous. The V end lost 1 base, the J end lost 1 base, and 5 bases lay between the germline ends. The CDR3 contains 12 residues. Germline lookup yields CDR1 GTSNPN and CDR2 SVGIG (reference sequence). The CDR3 sequence: CAWSGPSYEQYF. CDR3 in DNA: TGTGCCTGGAGTGGGCCGTCCTACGAGCAGTACTTC.

The J gene is TRBJ1-4, the V gene TRBV7-2; 7 positions agree with TRBD1. With V trimmed by 8 bases and J by 0 bases, 15 bases remained unmatched. The CDR3 has 18 residues. The V gene's germline CDR1 is SGHTA and CDR2 FQGNSA. The CDR3 loop is CASDGPRQGGPTNEKLFF. The CDR3 bases are TGTGCCAGCGACGGCCCTAGACAGGGAGGGCCAACTAATGAAAAACTGTTTTTT.

About this clone: Other DNA sequences in this sample translate to the same CDR3. The chain carries TRBV11-2 and TRBJ2-1, with no clear D. This CDR3 region has 12 residues. The ends were cut back, 2 bases at V and 4 bases at J, with 3 bases in the middle. Germline CDR1 and CDR2: SGHAT and FQNNGV. Here the CDR3 reads CASSLSYNEQFF. CDR3 nucleotide sequence: TGTGCCAGCAGCTTAAGTTACAATGAGCAGTTCTTC.

Written as DNA, the CDR3 is TGTGCCAGCCAATGGGGCGGGGAGCTGTTTTTT. It translates to CASQWGGELFF. V is TRBV11-2 and J is TRBJ2-2; D ambiguous. The V gene's germline CDR1 is SGHAT and CDR2 FQNNGV. The CDR3 sequence is 11 residues long. Trimming stripped 8 bases from V and 7 bases from J, with 8 bases between.

This chain links TRBV6-6 with TRBJ2-5, with TRBD2 matching over 8 bases. CDR1 MNHNY and CDR2 SVGAGI come from the germline V gene (reference sequence). With V trimmed by 5 bases and J by 1 base, 3 bases remained unmatched. This CDR3 spans 14 amino acids. The CDR3 coding sequence is TGTGCCAGCAGTAAAAGCGGGAGCCAAGAGACCCAGTACTTC. Its translation: CASSKSGSQETQYF.

The chain links TRBV15 to TRBJ2-5, with D perhaps being TRBD1 or TRBD2 (5 bases each). The CDR3 consists of 15 residues. The germline V gene has CDR1 LNHNV and CDR2 YYDKDF (reference sequence). The ends were cut back, 3 bases at V and 3 bases at J, with 14 bases in the middle. The CDR3 nucleotides are TGTGCCACCAGCAGGACTACACGGGGCGAAGAGACCCAGTACTTC. It yields the protein CATSRTTRGEETQYF.